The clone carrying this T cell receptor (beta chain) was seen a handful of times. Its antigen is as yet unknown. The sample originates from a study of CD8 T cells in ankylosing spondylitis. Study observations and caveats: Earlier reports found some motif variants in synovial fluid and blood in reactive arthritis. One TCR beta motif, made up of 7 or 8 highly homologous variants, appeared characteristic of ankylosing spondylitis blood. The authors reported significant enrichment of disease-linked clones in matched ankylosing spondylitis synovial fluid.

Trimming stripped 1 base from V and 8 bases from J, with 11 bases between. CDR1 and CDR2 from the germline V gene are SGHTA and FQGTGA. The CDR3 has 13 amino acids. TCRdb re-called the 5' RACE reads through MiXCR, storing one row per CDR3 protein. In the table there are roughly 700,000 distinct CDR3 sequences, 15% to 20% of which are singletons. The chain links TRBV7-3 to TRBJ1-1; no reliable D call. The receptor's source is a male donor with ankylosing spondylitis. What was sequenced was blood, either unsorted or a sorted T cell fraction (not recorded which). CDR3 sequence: CASSLNGRQEAFF. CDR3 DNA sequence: TGTGCCAGCAGCTTAAACGGTCGACAAGAAGCTTTCTTT.